There are a few counts of the clone carrying this T cell receptor (beta chain). Trimming removed 1 base at V and 3 bases at J, with 12 bases between. This CDR3 has 15 amino acids. Germline CDR1 is SGHVS and CDR2 is FQNEAQ. The data belong to a study of CD8 T cells in Susac syndrome. The RNA, about 0.5 to 1 ug, was put through reverse transcription using random hexamers. TCRdb ran MiXCR on the immunoSEQ multiplex PCR reads and lists one entry per CDR3 protein. The repertoire holds 150,000 to 200,000 distinct CDR3 sequences, 85% to 95% seen once, with more than 0.095% in the top ten. Sequencing was carried out using CD4+ T cells from PBMCs. This chain connects TRBV7-8 to TRBJ1-1; TRBD1 might be the D (6 bases). This sequence originates from a human donor with Susac syndrome. CDR3 nucleotide sequence: TGTGCCAGCAGCTTAGTTACGGGGGCATACACTGAAGCTTTCTTT. This sequence encodes CASSLVTGAYTEAFF.